These T cell receptor beta chains were read from a single sample in a study of CD8+ T cells in alopecia areata. The method was immunoSEQ multiplex PCR; TCRdb's version includes in-frame clones alone and lacks a portion of them. Counted here are 150,000 to 200,000 clones, 65% to 75% occurring once; the ten biggest clones make up about 10%. This sample comprised CD8+ T cells sorted from blood, obtained at week 0. These receptors originate from a human donor with alopecia areata. Each CDR3 is given with its conserved first and last residue. A D gene is named only where the DNA matches it firmly. Clone size is shown for a subset of rows, as once, few, many or a class of expanded clone.

>.|12|TRBJ2-2|TRBV30|.
TGTGCCTGCAGTGAAGGGACCGGGGAGCTGTTTTTT
CACSEGTGELFF
>.|14|TRBJ1-1|TRBV15|.
TGTGCCACCAGCATGCGGCAGGGGCGGACTGAAGCTTTCTTT
CATSMRQGRTEAFF
>.|14|TRBJ1-6|TRBV29-1|TRBD1
TGCAGCGTTGAAGCGCTGACAGGGGAAGGGGCTCTCCACTTT
CSVEALTGEGALHF
>.|14|TRBJ2-2|TRBV29-1|TRBD1
TGCAGCGTTGGAGTACAGGGGGCAGGCGGGGAGCTGTTTTTT
CSVGVQGAGGELFF
>.|11|TRBJ1-4|TRBV25-1|.
TGTGCCAGCAGTTTCGGTGAAAAACTGTTTTTT
CASSFGEKLFF
>.|13|TRBJ1-2|TRBV27|.
TGTGCCAGCAGTTTATCCGGGGGCGATGGCTACACCTTC
CASSLSGGDGYTF
>.|12|TRBJ1-4|TRBV5-1|.
TGCGCCAGTCGACAGATTAATGAAAAACTGTTTTTT
CASRQINEKLFF
>few|12|TRBJ2-1|TRBV7-6|.
TGTGCCAGCAGCTTAGCTTTGACCCAGCAGTTCTTC
CASSLALTQQFF
>few|13|TRBJ2-3|TRBV27|.
TGTGCCAGCGGACTACACGGCACAGATACGCAGTATTTT
CASGLHGTDTQYF
>few|15|TRBJ2-7|TRBV25-1|.
TGTGCCAGCAGTGAATGGACGGGACAAGTCCACGAGCAGTACTTC
CASSEWTGQVHEQYF
>.|12|TRBJ1-2|TRBV29-1|TRBD1
TGCAGCGTTTGGACAGGAATGTATGGCTACACCTTC
CSVWTGMYGYTF
>.|12|TRBJ1-1|TRBV7-9|.
TGTGCCAGCAGCTGGACAAACACTGAAGCTTTCTTT
CASSWTNTEAFF
>.|11|TRBJ1-2|TRBV2|.
TGTGCCAGCCCGGGGGACGTCGGCTACACCTTC
CASPGDVGYTF
>once|13|TRBJ2-5|TRBV29-1|.
TGCAGCGCTCCTGAGCTGGGGCAAGAGACCCAGTACTTC
CSAPELGQETQYF
>.|15|TRBJ2-7|TRBV15|TRBD1
TGTGCCACCAGTGCGACAGGGTACAGCTCCTACGAGCAGTACTTC
CATSATGYSSYEQYF
>few|15|TRBJ2-5|TRBV9|.
TGTGCCAGCAGCGACCCAACTAGCACACGAGAGACCCAGTACTTC
CASSDPTSTRETQYF
>few|18|TRBJ2-1|TRBV14|TRBD2
TGTGCCAGCAGCCTAATCGGGATTGGACTAGCGGAGTACAATGAGCAGTTCTTC
CASSLIGIGLAEYNEQFF
>once|14|TRBJ1-5|TRBV6-5|.
TGTGCCAGCAGTTATAGTGATGGCAATCAGCCCCAGCATTTT
CASSYSDGNQPQHF
>.|16|TRBJ2-3|TRBV9|TRBD1
TGTGCCAGCAGCGTAGGGCAGGGGGCCCTCACAGATACGCAGTATTTT
CASSVGQGALTDTQYF
>.|10|TRBJ1-2|TRBV29-1|.
TGCAGCGTTGAGCAGAATGGCTACACCTTC
CSVEQNGYTF
>.|13|TRBJ1-1|TRBV18|.
TGTGCCAGCTCACCCCCTGAAAACACTGAAGCTTTCTTT
CASSPPENTEAFF
>.|14|TRBJ1-1|TRBV5-1|.
TGCGCCAGCAGCCCTTCCATGGGAGGAACTGAAGCTTTCTTT
CASSPSMGGTEAFF
>.|13|TRBJ2-5|TRBV13|.
TGTGCCAGCAGCTCCCGCAGGAAAGAGACCCAGTACTTC
CASSSRRKETQYF
>.|9|TRBJ1-2|TRBV2|.
TGTGCCAGAGACAACGGCTACACCTTC
CARDNGYTF
>.|17|TRBJ2-7|TRBV11-2|.
TGTGCCAGCAGCTTACCTCAGTTTGGGGACAACCCCTACGAGCAGTACTTC
CASSLPQFGDNPYEQYF
>.|18|TRBJ2-1|TRBV12-5|TRBD1
TGTGCTAGTGGTTTGGCCCCGGGACAGCCAATAACCTACAATGAGCAGTTCTTC
CASGLAPGQPITYNEQFF
>.|14|TRBJ2-3|TRBV4-2|TRBD1
TGTGCCAGCAGCCAAGGAACAGGGGGAGATACGCAGTATTTT
CASSQGTGGDTQYF
>.|13|TRBJ1-2|TRBV4-2|TRBD1
TGTGCCAGCAGCCCCACCGGACAGGGGGGCTACACCTTC
CASSPTGQGGYTF
>.|15|TRBJ2-5|TRBV7-9|TRBD1
TGTGCCAGCAGCTCCAACCGGGACAGCCTGGAGACCCAGTACTTC
CASSSNRDSLETQYF
>.|12|TRBJ2-7|TRBV29-1|TRBD2
TGCAGCGTTGTCGGGAGGGGGTACGAGCAGTACTTC
CSVVGRGYEQYF
>.|13|TRBJ2-5|TRBV9|.
TGTGCCAGCGCCCCGGTGGGCCCAGAGACCCAGTACTTC
CASAPVGPETQYF
>once|16|TRBJ2-5|TRBV6-5|.
TGTGCCAGCAGTTCAAAACTAACTCAAGGTCAAGAGACCCAGTACTTC
CASSSKLTQGQETQYF
>.|15|TRBJ2-5|TRBV2|TRBD2
TGTGCCAGCAGCAGCGGACTAGCGGCGCAAGAGACCCAGTACTTC
CASSSGLAAQETQYF
>.|13|TRBJ2-7|TRBV30|.
TGTGCCTGGAGTAACGGACTAAACAATGGGCAGTACTTC
CAWSNGLNNGQYF
>.|17|TRBJ2-1|TRBV5-1|.
TGCGCCAGCAGCCTCCATAGGGGGGAAGGTACCTACAATGAGCAGTTCTTC
CASSLHRGEGTYNEQFF
>.|13|TRBJ1-5|TRBV4-1|.
TGCGCCAGCAGCCAAGCTGGGAATCAGCCCCAGCATTTT
CASSQAGNQPQHF
>.|19|TRBJ2-6|TRBV7-9|.
TGTGCCAGCAGCTTAGTGGGCTACGACTCGAGCTCTGGGGCCAACGTCCTGACTTTC
CASSLVGYDSSSGANVLTF